The clone carrying this TCR beta chain was counted a few times. The data were taken from a study of T cells after yellow fever vaccination. TCRdb independently ran MiXCR on the 5' RACE reads; one entry per CDR3 protein. The sample has 95,000 to 100,000 distinct CDR3 sequences, about 5.8% seen once. The receptor comes from a man in his late teens or twenties who received the YFV17D yellow fever vaccine. Specimen: CD8+ T cells sorted from PBMCs, collected 10 days after the yellow fever booster vaccination.

The CDR3 protein is CSASILYGYTF. The DNA for the CDR3 is TGCAGTGCTTCCATACTTTATGGCTACACCTTC. This chain connects TRBV20-1 to TRBJ1-2; no reliable D call. V was cut by 5 bases and J by 5 bases, with 9 bases left in between. The CDR3 contains 11 residues. Germline lookup yields CDR1 DFQATT and CDR2 SNEGSKA (reference sequence).